The 29 T cell receptor beta chains presented below share a single source sample, sequenced in a study of CD8+CD57+ T cells in acquired aplastic anemia. The patients chosen for sequencing had shown expansion of CD8+CD57+ cells (detected by flow cytometry). For CDR3 and TCR beta VDJ profiling, genomic DNA was the template used. TCRdb passed the reads through MiXCR, listing each CDR3 protein once. Of 170,000 or so distinct CDR3 sequences listed, about 50% were seen once; the top ten hold more than 30%. The sequencing sample was made of sorted CD4+, CD8+, or CD8+CD57+ T cells (not recorded which) from PBMCs. These receptors were taken from a human donor with aplastic anemia.

The rearrangement links TRBV7-3 to TRBJ2-1, with D hard to call. V gave up 4 bases and J gave up 8 bases, with 12 bases separating them. The CDR3 contains 13 residues. The V gene's germline CDR1 is SGHTA and CDR2 FQGTGA. The CDR3 DNA is TGTGCCAGCAGCTCGTCTAGTGGGGATGAGCAGTTCTTC. Translated, it gives CASSSSSGDEQFF.

As to this clonotype: Because the CDR3 is missing its conserved closing phenylalanine or tryptophan, this is likely a read error. The chain has TRBV7-9 and TRBJ2-2; D gene ambiguous. The ends were cut back, 1 base at V and 5 bases at J, with 5 bases in the middle. The CDR3 totals 13 residues. Germline V gene sequence: CDR1 SEHNR, CDR2 FQNEAQ (reference sequence). CDR3: CASSLGGTGELFL. The CDR3 bases are TGTGCCAGCAGCTTAGGGGGAACCGGGGAGCTGTTTCTT.

This chain joins TRBV4-1 and TRBJ2-3; D gene ambiguous. The CDR3 is made up of 15 amino acids. V was pared by 0 bases and J by 2 bases, with 9 bases between. Germline assignment: CDR1 MGHRA and CDR2 YSYEKL. CDR3 DNA sequence: TGCGCCAGCAGCCAAGATTTTGGCTCCACAGATACGCAGTATTTT. The encoded protein is CASSQDFGSTDTQYF.

The CDR3: CATRGGGGINTEAFF. The CDR3 DNA sequence: TGTGCCACCAGGGGAGGGGGCGGCATTAACACTGAAGCTTTCTTT. The chain has TRBV10-3 and TRBJ1-1, with 7 bases identical to TRBD1. The CDR3 sequence is 15 residues long. Per germline, CDR1 ENHRY and CDR2 SYGVKD. V trimming: 10 bases; J trimming: 2 bases; junction bases outside the gene matches: 13.

This clonotype was counted at least ten times. V is TRBV4-3 and J is TRBJ2-7; D is uncertain. The V end lost 0 bases, the J end lost 3 bases, and 9 bases lay between the germline ends. The CDR3 extends over 14 amino acids. Germline V gene sequence: CDR1 LGHNA, CDR2 YSLEER. The CDR3 here is CASSQDWADYEQYF. For the CDR3, the DNA is TGCGCCAGCAGCCAAGATTGGGCCGACTACGAGCAGTACTTC.

This chain links TRBV2 with TRBJ1-1; D uncertain. The length of the CDR3 is 8 residues. CDR1 is SNHLY, CDR2 FYNNEI, per germline. V lost 0 bases and J 13 bases, leaving 0 bases between the germline ends. For the CDR3, the DNA is TGTGCCAGCAGTGAAGCTTTCTTT. This sequence encodes CASSEAFF. The full variable domain, completed using reference TRBV2 and TRBJ1-1, is EPEVTQTPSHQVTQMGQEVILRCVPISNHLYFYWYRQILGQKVEFLVSFYNNEISEKSEIFDDQFSVERPDGSNFTLKIRSTKLEDSAMYFCASSEAFFGQGTRLTVV.

Comments on this clonotype: A much larger clone lies a single base off, so this may be a read error. The V and J genes are TRBV4-1 and TRBJ2-7, with 10 positions matching TRBD1. The germline V gene has CDR1 MGHRA and CDR2 YSYEKL. The CDR3 length is 16 residues. CDR3 in amino acids: CASSQDGTGVSYGQYF. CDR3 bases: TGCGCCAGCAGCCAAGACGGGACAGGGGTTTCCTACGGGCAGTACTTC.

This chain uses TRBV20-1 with TRBJ2-3; no definite D call. Trimming left V 1 base short and J 5 bases short, with 4 bases between. Germline V lookup: CDR1 DFQATT, CDR2 SNEGSKA (reference sequence). The CDR3 is 11 residues long. CDR3 sequence: CSARGRDTQYF. The DNA of the CDR3 is TGCAGTGCTAGAGGCCGAGATACGCAGTATTTT.

This clonotype was observed a few times. V and J are TRBV2 and TRBJ2-5; D is uncertain. This CDR3 is 13 amino acids long. The V gene lost 1 base and the J gene lost 5 bases, with 8 bases spanning the gap. CDR1 SNHLY and CDR2 FYNNEI come from the germline V gene. CDR3 in DNA: TGTGCCAGCAGTGAAGAAGGTGTGGAGACCCAGTACTTC. It encodes CASSEEGVETQYF.

This clonotype appeared a few times. A much more abundant neighbour one base away suggests this may be a read error. The chain combines TRBV9 with TRBJ2-7; TRBD1 is a possible D gene (6 bases). The germline V gene encodes CDR1 SGDLS and CDR2 YYNGEE. The CDR3 covers 14 residues. As DNA, the CDR3 is TGTGCCAGCAGCGTCCGGGGCGCAGGGGACGAGCAGCACTTC. Its protein is CASSVRGAGDEQHF. Together with reference TRBV9 and TRBJ2-7, the CDR3 gives the full variable domain: DSGVTQTPKHLITATGQRVTLRCSPRSGDLSVYWYQQSLDQGLQFLIQYYNGEERAKGNILERFSAQQFPDLHSELNLSSLELGDSALYFCASSVRGAGDEQHFGPGTRLTVT.

This clonotype was observed once. This chain joins TRBV2 and TRBJ1-1; TRBD1 agrees at 7 bases. The J segment lost 4 bases and the V segment lost 6 bases, leaving 11 bases of the junction unmatched. From germline, CDR1 is SNHLY and CDR2 FYNNEI. The CDR3 length is 15 residues. The CDR3 is CASRTQSTGFTEAFF. The CDR3 nucleotides read TGTGCCAGCAGGACTCAATCGACAGGGTTCACTGAAGCTTTCTTT.

This clonotype has ten or more counts. The chain carries TRBV29-1 and TRBJ1-2; 9 bases agree with TRBD1. Germline V gene sequence: CDR1 SQVTM, CDR2 ANQGSEA. Germline trimming cut 0 bases from V and 6 bases from J; bases unmatched to any gene: 5. The CDR3 contains 14 residues. The CDR3 region has the DNA TGCAGCGTTGAAGATAACAGGGGGCGTCATGGCTACACCTTC. Its protein product is CSVEDNRGRHGYTF.

Concerning this clonotype itself: A single base separates this from a much larger clone, so it may be a read error. The chain joins TRBV5-1 to TRBJ2-5; unclear D gene. V was trimmed by 4 bases and J by 5 bases, leaving 12 bases between them. The germline V gene encodes CDR1 SGHRS and CDR2 YFSETQ. This CDR3 is built from 13 residues. CDR3 nucleotide sequence: TGCGCCAGCAGCCCCAGACCTAGGGAGACCCAGTACTTC. Translated: CASSPRPRETQYF.

This clonotype was found many times. V and J are TRBV20-1 and TRBJ2-7; D unclear. Per germline, CDR1 DFQATT and CDR2 SNEGSKA (reference sequence). V lost 7 bases, J lost 4 bases, and 5 bases lay in between. The CDR3 has 9 amino acids. The CDR3 nucleotides read TGCAGTGATGATTACGAGCAGTACTTC. This sequence encodes CSDDYEQYF.

This clonotype has a handful of counts. This chain connects TRBV5-1 to TRBJ2-7; tentatively, D is TRBD2 (5 bases). Deletions cut 1 base from V and 9 bases from J, with 14 bases between. The CDR3 has 13 residues. CDR1 SGHRS and CDR2 YFSETQ come from the germline V gene. CDR3 residues: CASSLQPEGGQYF. In nucleotides, the CDR3 is TGCGCCAGCAGCTTGCAGCCCGAGGGCGGGCAGTACTTC.

The chain employs TRBV6-5 and TRBJ1-2; a possible D gene is TRBD1 (5 bases). Germline lookup yields CDR1 MNHEY and CDR2 SVGAGI. This CDR3 contains 13 residues. Deletions cut 0 bases from V and 3 bases from J, with 5 bases between. The CDR3: CASSYSGDYGYTF. The CDR3 nucleotides are TGTGCCAGCAGTTACTCAGGGGACTATGGCTACACCTTC.

This clonotype was recorded at least ten times. The chain joins TRBV7-9 to TRBJ1-1; 7 bases are a match to TRBD1. CDR1 is SEHNR, CDR2 FQNEAQ, per germline (reference sequence). The V segment lost 6 bases and the J segment 2 bases; nucleotides outside the gene matches: 18. The CDR3 runs 18 residues. The CDR3 reads CASRGFGTEGSGNTEAFF. The CDR3 DNA sequence: TGTGCCAGCAGGGGGTTCGGGACAGAAGGATCAGGAAACACTGAAGCTTTCTTT. The full variable domain, its missing parts supplied by reference TRBV7-9 and TRBJ1-1, is DTGVSQNPRHKITKRGQNVTFRCDPISEHNRLYWYRQTLGQGPEFLTYFQNEAQLEKSRLLSDRFSAERPKGSFSTLEIQRTEQGDSAMYLCASRGFGTEGSGNTEAFFGQGTRLTVV.

The gene calls are TRBV4-1 and TRBJ1-1; unclear D gene. This CDR3 contains 13 residues. Germline CDR1 is MGHRA and CDR2 is YSYEKL. V gave up 4 bases and J gave up 1 base, with 7 bases separating them. The CDR3 DNA sequence: TGCGCCAGCAGCCCACATGGGAACACTGAAGCTTTCTTT. Protein: CASSPHGNTEAFF.

The CDR3 region is CATSRGSNTGELFF. In DNA form, the CDR3 reads TGTGCCACCAGCAGAGGAAGTAACACCGGGGAGCTGTTTTTT. The chain has TRBV15 and TRBJ2-2; the D is unclear. CDR3 length: 14 amino acids. CDR1 is LNHNV, CDR2 YYDKDF, per germline (reference sequence). Trimming took 1 base from V and 2 from J, leaving 5 bases between them. The full variable domain, in which reference TRBV15 and TRBJ2-2 provide the parts outside the CDR3, is DAMVIQNPRYQVTQFGKPVTLSCSQTLNHNVMYWYQQKSSQAPKLLFHYYDKDFNNEADTPDNFQSRRPNTSFCFLDIRSPGLGDTAMYLCATSRGSNTGELFFGEGSRLTVL.

A note on this clonotype: The final CDR3 position lacks the conserved phenylalanine or tryptophan, pointing to a likely read error. The chain is built from TRBV5-4 and TRBJ1-3, with D tentatively TRBD1 (6 bases). The CDR3 consists of 16 residues. Trimming removed 2 bases from V and 0 bases from J, with 12 bases in between. Per germline, CDR1 SGHNT and CDR2 YYREEE (reference sequence). The CDR3 loop is CASSLPRTDSGNTIYS. Here the CDR3 DNA reads TGTGCCAGCAGCTTACCCCGGACAGACTCTGGAAACACCATATATTCT.

This clonotype showed up just a few times. The chain is built from TRBV19 and TRBJ1-2, with 8 positions matching TRBD1. With V trimmed by 1 base and J by 4 bases, 5 bases remained unmatched. This CDR3 spans 15 amino acids. Germline-derived CDR1 and CDR2 are LNHDA and SQIVND (reference sequence). The CDR3 coding sequence is TGTGCCAGTAGTATAGCGGCAGGGGGCGTCTATGGCTACACCTTC. This gives the protein CASSIAAGGVYGYTF. Variable domain in full (rest from reference TRBV19 and TRBJ1-2): DGGITQSPKYLFRKEGQNVTLSCEQNLNHDAMYWYRQDPGQGLRLIYYSQIVNDFQKGDIAEGYSVSREKKESFPLTVTSAQKNPTAFYLCASSIAAGGVYGYTFGSGTRLTVV.

The sample holds many counts of this clonotype. The gene calls are TRBV5-1 and TRBJ2-7; D is perhaps TRBD1 (6 bases). Trimming cost V 0 bases and J 5 bases, with 12 bases left between them. In germline, CDR1 is SGHRS, CDR2 YFSETQ. The CDR3 sequence is 14 residues long. CDR3 DNA sequence: TGCGCCAGCAGCTTGGGGCAGGGGTTCAACGAGCAGTACTTC. This translates into CASSLGQGFNEQYF.

The gene calls are TRBV20-1 and TRBJ2-7; TRBD1 matches at 8 bases. The V gene end was trimmed by 6 bases and the J gene end by 5 bases; junction bases not matched to a gene: 9. Germline V gives CDR1 DFQATT, CDR2 SNEGSKA (reference sequence). This CDR3 region has 13 residues. This chain's CDR3 is CSARLGQGNEQYF. Here the CDR3 DNA reads TGCAGTGCGCGCCTCGGACAGGGCAACGAGCAGTACTTC.

This clonotype was seen many times. The chain recombines TRBV7-9 with TRBJ2-1, with a tentative D call TRBD2 (5 bases). CDR1 is SEHNR and CDR2 is FQNEAQ in the germline V gene (reference sequence). The CDR3 has 12 residues. The V end lost 5 bases, the J end lost 8 bases, and 10 bases lay between the germline ends. CDR3 DNA: TGTGCCAGCAGCCCCGTGGGAGATGAGCAGTTCTTC. Its translation: CASSPVGDEQFF.

The chain employs TRBV14 and TRBJ1-1, with D possibly matching TRBD1 (6 bases). This CDR3 has 14 residues. V was shortened by 2 bases and J by 3 bases, with 10 bases between the two germline ends. Germline V gives CDR1 SGHDN, CDR2 FVKESK. CDR3 sequence reads: CASSQTGSDTEAFF. CDR3 nucleotide sequence: TGTGCCAGCAGCCAAACAGGGTCGGACACTGAAGCTTTCTTT.

This clonotype was seen ten or more times. V is TRBV27 and J is TRBJ1-6; D remains unclear. Germline assignment: CDR1 MNHEY and CDR2 SMNVEV (reference sequence). This CDR3 is built from 13 residues. Trimming cost V 9 bases and J 6 bases, with 12 bases left between them. CDR3: CASTIRPNSPLHF. The CDR3 DNA sequence: TGTGCCAGTACGATCCGACCTAATTCACCCCTCCACTTT.

Worth noting for this clonotype: The CDR3 carries no conserved terminal phenylalanine or tryptophan, so it likely arises from a read error. This chain uses TRBV24-1 with TRBJ1-5; tentative D call: TRBD1 (6 bases). This CDR3 comprises 15 residues. Germline CDR1 reads KGHDR; CDR2 reads SFDVKD. The CDR3 protein is CATTDPGQSDQPQHL. The CDR3 coding sequence is TGTGCCACCACTGATCCTGGACAGTCGGATCAGCCCCAGCATTTG.

The CDR3 DNA is TGCGCCAGCAGCTTGGCAGGGGGACGCTCCTACAATGAGCAGTTCTTC. Its translation is CASSLAGGRSYNEQFF. This chain links TRBV5-1 with TRBJ2-1; 7 positions match TRBD1. V lost 0 bases to trimming and J lost 0 bases; unmatched junction nucleotides: 3. Germline CDR1 SGHRS, CDR2 YFSETQ. The length of the CDR3 is 16 residues. The whole variable domain, remainder taken from reference TRBV5-1 and TRBJ2-1, is KAGVTQTPRYLIKTRGQQVTLSCSPISGHRSVSWYQQTPGQGLQFLFEYFSETQRNKGNFPGRFSGRQFSNSRSEMNVSTLELGDSALYLCASSLAGGRSYNEQFFGPGTRLTVL.

Notes on this clonotype: A much larger clone lies one base from this, so it may be a read error. The chain employs TRBV9 and TRBJ2-7; maybe TRBD2 (6 bases). The CDR3 has 14 residues. Germline V gives CDR1 SGDLS, CDR2 YYNGEE. CDR3: CAGSGSWGTYEQYF. The CDR3 DNA reads TGTGCCGGCAGCGGGTCCTGGGGAACCTACGAGCAGTACTTC.